This T cell receptor beta chain derives from a study of tumor and adjacent non-tumor tissue in lung cancer. Study context: There were about twelve adenocarcinoma, a couple of squamous cell carcinoma and 1 small cell lung cancer cases. On average, productive TCRbeta reads reached 4 million to 4.5 million per sample. Whole-study findings and limits: Significantly higher TCR diversity was found in tumor than normal lung.

A modified ARM-PCR protocol with three rounds of nested PCR amplified TCRbeta. TCRdb reprocessed the multiplex PCR reads via MiXCR and lists one record per CDR3 protein. The sample records 90,000 to 120,000 distinct CDR3 sequences, less than 75% being singletons. With respect to this clonotype: What it binds is unknown.

This sample's RNA came from whole unsorted tissue. The normal lung tissue was taken more than 3 cm from the tumor edge. Germline CDR1 DFQATT, CDR2 SNEGSKA (reference sequence). This CDR3 has 10 amino acids. Between the trimmed V and J ends, which lost 6 bases and 14 bases, there was a span of 16 bases. The sequence derives from a man in his thirties or forties with non-small cell lung cancer. What was sequenced was distant non-tumor lung tissue. V usage is TRBV20-1 and J usage is TRBJ2-5; D gene ambiguous. CDR3 nucleotide sequence: TGCAGTGCGCTTCAAGAGACCCGCTACTTC. It yields the protein CSALQETRYF.